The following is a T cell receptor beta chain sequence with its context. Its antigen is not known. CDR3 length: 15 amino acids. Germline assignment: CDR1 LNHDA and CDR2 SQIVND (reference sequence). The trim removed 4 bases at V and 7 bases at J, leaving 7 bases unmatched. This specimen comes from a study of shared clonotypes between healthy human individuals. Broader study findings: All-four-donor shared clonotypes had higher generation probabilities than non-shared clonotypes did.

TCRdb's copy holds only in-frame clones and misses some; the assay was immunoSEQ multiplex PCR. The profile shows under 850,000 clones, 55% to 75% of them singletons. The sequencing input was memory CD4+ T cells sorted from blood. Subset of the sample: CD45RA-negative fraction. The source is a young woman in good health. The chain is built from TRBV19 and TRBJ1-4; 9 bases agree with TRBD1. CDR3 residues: CASSTGTGSAEKLFF. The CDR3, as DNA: TGTGCCAGTAGTACCGGGACAGGGTCTGCTGAAAAACTGTTTTTT.